The text below deals with one TCR beta chain. Here immunoSEQ multiplex PCR was the method, and the copy in TCRdb shows in-frame clones only, minus some. The profile shows about 350,000 clones, roughly 90% of them singletons. This record comes from a study of blood T cell repertoires in COVID-19. Germline CDR1 reads SGHAT; CDR2 reads FQNNGV. With 3 bases clipped from V and 4 bases from J, the junction kept 6 bases outside the gene matches. CDR3 length equals 15 residues. The chain joins TRBV11-2 to TRBJ1-2, with 9 positions matching TRBD1. This clonotype originated in a woman aged 55-70 years with COVID-19, enrolled during active disease. The sequenced sample consisted of peripheral blood. CDR3 DNA sequence: TGTGCCAGCAGCTTTAACAGGGGGCGCGGCTATGGCTACACCTTC. Encoded protein: CASSFNRGRGYGYTF. Full variable domain (missing parts from reference TRBV11-2 and TRBJ1-2): EAGVAQSPRYKIIEKRQSVAFWCNPISGHATLYWYQQILGQGPKLLIQFQNNGVVDDSQLPKDRFSAERLKGVDSTLKIQPAKLEDSAVYLCASSFNRGRGYGYTFGSGTRLTVV.